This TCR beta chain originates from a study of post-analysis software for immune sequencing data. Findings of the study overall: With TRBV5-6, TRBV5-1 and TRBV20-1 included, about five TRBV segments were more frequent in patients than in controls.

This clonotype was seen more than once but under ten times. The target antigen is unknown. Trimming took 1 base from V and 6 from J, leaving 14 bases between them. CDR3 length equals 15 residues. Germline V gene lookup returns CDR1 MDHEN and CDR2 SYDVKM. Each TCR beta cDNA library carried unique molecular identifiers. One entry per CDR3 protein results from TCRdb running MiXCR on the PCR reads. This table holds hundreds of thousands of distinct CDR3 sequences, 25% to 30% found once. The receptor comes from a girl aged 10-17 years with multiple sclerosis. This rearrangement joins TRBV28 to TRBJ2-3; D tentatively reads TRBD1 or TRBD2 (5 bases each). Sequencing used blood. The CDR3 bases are TGTGCCAGCAGTTTATTATCCGGGGACCGCGATACGCAGTATTTT. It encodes CASSLLSGDRDTQYF.